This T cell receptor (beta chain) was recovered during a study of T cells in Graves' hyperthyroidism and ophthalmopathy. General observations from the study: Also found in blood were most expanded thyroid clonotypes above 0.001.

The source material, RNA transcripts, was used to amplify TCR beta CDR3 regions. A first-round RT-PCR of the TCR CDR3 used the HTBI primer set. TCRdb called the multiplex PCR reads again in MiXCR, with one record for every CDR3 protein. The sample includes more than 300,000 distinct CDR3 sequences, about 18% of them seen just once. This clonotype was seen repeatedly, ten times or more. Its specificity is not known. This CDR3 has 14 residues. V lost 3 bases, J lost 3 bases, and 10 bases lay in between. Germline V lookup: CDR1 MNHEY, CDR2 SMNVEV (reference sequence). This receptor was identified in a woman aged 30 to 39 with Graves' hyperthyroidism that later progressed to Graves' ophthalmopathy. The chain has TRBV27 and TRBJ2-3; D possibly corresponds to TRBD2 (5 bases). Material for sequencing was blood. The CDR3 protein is CASSFKGETDTQYF. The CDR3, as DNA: TGTGCCAGCAGTTTTAAGGGAGAAACAGATACGCAGTATTTT.